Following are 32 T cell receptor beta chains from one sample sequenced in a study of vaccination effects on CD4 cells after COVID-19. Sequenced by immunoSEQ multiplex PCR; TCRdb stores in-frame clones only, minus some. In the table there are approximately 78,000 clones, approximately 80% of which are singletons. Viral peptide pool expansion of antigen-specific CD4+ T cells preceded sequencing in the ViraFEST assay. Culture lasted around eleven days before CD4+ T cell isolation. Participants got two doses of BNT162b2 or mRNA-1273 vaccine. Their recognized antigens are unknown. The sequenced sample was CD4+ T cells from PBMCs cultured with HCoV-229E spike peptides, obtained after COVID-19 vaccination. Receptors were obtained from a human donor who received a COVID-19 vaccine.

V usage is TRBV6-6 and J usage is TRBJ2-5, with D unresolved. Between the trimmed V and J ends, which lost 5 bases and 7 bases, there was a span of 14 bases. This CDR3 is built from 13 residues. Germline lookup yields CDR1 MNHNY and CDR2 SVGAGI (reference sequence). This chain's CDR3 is CASSADLVGTQYF. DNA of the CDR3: TGTGCCAGCAGTGCCGATCTGGTCGGGACCCAGTACTTC.

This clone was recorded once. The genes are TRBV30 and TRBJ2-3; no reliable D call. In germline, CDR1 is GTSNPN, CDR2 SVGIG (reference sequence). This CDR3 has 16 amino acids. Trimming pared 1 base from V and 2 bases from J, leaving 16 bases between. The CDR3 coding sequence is TGTGCCTGGAGTGAACTGTTACAGACTCCCACAGATACGCAGTATTTT. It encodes CAWSELLQTPTDTQYF.

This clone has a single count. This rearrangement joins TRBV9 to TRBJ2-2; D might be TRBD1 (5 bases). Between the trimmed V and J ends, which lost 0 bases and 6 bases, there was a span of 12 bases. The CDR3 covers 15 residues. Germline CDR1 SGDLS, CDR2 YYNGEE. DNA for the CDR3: TGTGCCAGCAGCGTAGGTCAGGGTTGGGCCGGGGAGCTGTTTTTT. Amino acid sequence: CASSVGQGWAGELFF. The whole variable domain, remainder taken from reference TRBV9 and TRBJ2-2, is DSGVTQTPKHLITATGQRVTLRCSPRSGDLSVYWYQQSLDQGLQFLIQYYNGEERAKGNILERFSAQQFPDLHSELNLSSLELGDSALYFCASSVGQGWAGELFFGEGSRLTVL.

The CDR3 loop reads CASSRDTTNQPQHF. CDR3 nucleotides: TGTGCCAGCAGCCGTGACACGACCAATCAGCCCCAGCATTTT. The chain recombines TRBV7-2 with TRBJ1-5; D not resolved. This CDR3 is built from 14 residues. V gave up 5 bases and J gave up 3 bases, with 11 bases separating them. Germline V CDR1 and CDR2: SGHTA, FQGNSA.

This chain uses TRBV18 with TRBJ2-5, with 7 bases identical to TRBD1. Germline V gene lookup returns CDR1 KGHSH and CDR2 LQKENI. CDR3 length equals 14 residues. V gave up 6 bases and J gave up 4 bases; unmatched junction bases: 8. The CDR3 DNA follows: TGTGCCAGCTCCGACCTGGGACAGCGAGAGACCCAGTACTTC. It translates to CASSDLGQRETQYF.

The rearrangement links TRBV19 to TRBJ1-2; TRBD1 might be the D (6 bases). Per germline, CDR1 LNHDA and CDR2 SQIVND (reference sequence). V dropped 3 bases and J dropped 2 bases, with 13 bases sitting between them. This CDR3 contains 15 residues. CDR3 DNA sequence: TGTGCCAGTAGTATCCGGGACACTGAAAACTATGGCTACACCTTC. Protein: CASSIRDTENYGYTF.

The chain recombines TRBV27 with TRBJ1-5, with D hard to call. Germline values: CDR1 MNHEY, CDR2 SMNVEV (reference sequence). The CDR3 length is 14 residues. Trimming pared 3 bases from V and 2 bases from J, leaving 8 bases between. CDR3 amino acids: CASSFDTRNQPQHF. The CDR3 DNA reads TGTGCCAGCAGTTTCGACACGCGCAATCAGCCCCAGCATTTT.

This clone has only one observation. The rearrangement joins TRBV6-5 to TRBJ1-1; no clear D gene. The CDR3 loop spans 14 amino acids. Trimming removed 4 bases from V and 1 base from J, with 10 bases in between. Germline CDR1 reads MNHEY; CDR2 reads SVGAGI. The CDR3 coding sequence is TGTGCCAGCAGTTGGCAGGACGAGAACACTGAAGCTTTCTTT. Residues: CASSWQDENTEAFF.

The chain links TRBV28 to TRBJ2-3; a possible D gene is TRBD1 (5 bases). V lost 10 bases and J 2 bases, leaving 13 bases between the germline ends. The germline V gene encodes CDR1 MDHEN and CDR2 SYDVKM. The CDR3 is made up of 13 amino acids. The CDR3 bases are TGTGCCACCGACAGCTTAAACACAGATACGCAGTATTTT. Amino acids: CATDSLNTDTQYF.

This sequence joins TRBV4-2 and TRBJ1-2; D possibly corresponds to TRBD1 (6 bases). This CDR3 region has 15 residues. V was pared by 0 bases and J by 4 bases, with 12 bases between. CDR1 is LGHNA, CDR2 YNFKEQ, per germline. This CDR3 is CASSQDIQGLYGYTF. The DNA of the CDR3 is TGTGCCAGCAGCCAAGATATACAGGGACTCTATGGCTACACCTTC.

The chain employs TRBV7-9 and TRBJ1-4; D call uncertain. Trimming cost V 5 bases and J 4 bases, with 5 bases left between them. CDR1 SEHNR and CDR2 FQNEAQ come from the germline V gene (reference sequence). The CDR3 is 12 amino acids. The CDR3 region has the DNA TGTGCCAGCAGCACCGATAATGAAAAACTGTTTTTT. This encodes CASSTDNEKLFF.

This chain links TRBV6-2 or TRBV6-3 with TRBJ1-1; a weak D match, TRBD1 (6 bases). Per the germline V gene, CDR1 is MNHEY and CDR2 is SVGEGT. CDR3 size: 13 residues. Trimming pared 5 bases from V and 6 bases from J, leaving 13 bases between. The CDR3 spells CASSLTGPSEAFF. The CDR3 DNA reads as TGTGCCAGCAGTCTCACAGGGCCGTCTGAAGCTTTCTTT.

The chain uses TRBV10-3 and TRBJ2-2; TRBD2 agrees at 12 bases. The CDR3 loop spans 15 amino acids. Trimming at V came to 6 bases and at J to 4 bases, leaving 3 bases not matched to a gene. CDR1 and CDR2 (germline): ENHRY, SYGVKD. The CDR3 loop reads CAIRPGLAGTGELFF. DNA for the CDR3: TGTGCCATCAGGCCGGGACTAGCGGGCACCGGGGAGCTGTTTTTT.

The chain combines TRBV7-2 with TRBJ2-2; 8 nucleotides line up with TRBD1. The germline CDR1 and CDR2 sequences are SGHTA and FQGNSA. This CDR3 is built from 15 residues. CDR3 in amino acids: CATREQGGSTGELFF. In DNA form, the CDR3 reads TGTGCTACGCGGGAACAGGGGGGTAGCACCGGGGAGCTGTTTTTT. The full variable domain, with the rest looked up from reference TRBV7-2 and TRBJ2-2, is GAGVSQSPSNKVTEKGKDVELRCDPISGHTALYWYRQSLGQGLEFLIYFQGNSAPDKSGLPSDRFSAERTGGSVSTLTIQRTQQEDSAVYLCATREQGGSTGELFFGEGSRLTVL.

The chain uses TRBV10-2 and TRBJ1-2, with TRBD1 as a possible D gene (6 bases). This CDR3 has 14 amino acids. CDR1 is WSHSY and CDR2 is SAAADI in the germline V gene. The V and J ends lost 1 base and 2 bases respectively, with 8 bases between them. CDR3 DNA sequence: TGCGCCAGCAGTGAGTTCGACAGGAACTATGGCTACACCTTC. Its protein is CASSEFDRNYGYTF.

The CDR3 here is CASSQEWRTGAGYGYTF. The CDR3 DNA reads as TGTGCCAGCAGCCAAGAGTGGAGGACAGGGGCTGGCTATGGCTACACCTTC. This chain uses TRBV4-2 with TRBJ1-2, with TRBD1 identical over 9 bases. Germline-derived CDR1 and CDR2 are LGHNA and YNFKEQ. This CDR3 is 17 amino acids long. V lost 0 bases and J lost 4; bases outside the gene matches: 9.

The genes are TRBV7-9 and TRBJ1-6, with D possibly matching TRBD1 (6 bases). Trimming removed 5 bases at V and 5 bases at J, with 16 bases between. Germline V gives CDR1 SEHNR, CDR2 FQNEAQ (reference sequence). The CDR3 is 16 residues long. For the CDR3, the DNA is TGTGCCAGCAGCCCGACCGGGACACGACATAATTCACCCCTCCACTTT. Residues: CASSPTGTRHNSPLHF.

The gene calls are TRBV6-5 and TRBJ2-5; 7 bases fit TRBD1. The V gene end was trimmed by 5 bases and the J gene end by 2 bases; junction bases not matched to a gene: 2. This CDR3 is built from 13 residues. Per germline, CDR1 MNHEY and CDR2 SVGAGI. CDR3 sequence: CASSRDRQETQYF. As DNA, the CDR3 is TGTGCCAGCAGTCGGGACAGACAAGAGACCCAGTACTTC.

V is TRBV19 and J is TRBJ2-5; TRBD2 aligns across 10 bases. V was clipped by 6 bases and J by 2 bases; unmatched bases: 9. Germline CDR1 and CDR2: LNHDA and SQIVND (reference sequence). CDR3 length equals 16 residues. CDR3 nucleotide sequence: TGTGCCAGTAGCCCGGGACTAGCGATGATACAAGAGACCCAGTACTTC. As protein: CASSPGLAMIQETQYF. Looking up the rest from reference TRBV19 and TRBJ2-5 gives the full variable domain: DGGITQSPKYLFRKEGQNVTLSCEQNLNHDAMYWYRQDPGQGLRLIYYSQIVNDFQKGDIAEGYSVSREKKESFPLTVTSAQKNPTAFYLCASSPGLAMIQETQYFGPGTRLLVL.

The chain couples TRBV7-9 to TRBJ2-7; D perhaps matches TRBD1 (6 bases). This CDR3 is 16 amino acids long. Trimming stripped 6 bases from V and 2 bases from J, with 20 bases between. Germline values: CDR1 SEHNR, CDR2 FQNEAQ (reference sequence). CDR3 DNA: TGTGCCAGCAGTCCTACCCCTAAGACAGGCCCCTACGAGCAGTACGTC. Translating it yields CASSPTPKTGPYEQYV.

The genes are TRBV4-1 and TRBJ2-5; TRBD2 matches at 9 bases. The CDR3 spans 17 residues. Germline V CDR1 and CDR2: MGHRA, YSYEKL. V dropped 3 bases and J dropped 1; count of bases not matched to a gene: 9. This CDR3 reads CASSQLPPTSGQETQYF. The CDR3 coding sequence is TGCGCCAGCAGCCAGCTACCTCCGACTAGCGGCCAAGAGACCCAGTACTTC.

Here the CDR3 reads CASRARDYSNQPQHF. As DNA, the CDR3 is TGTGCCAGCAGGGCTAGAGATTATAGCAATCAGCCCCAGCATTTT. The chain uses TRBV27 and TRBJ1-5; D gene uncertain. Germline lookup yields CDR1 MNHEY and CDR2 SMNVEV (reference sequence). The V end lost 6 bases, the J end lost 0 bases, and 12 bases lay between the germline ends. The CDR3 spans 15 residues.

CDR3 DNA: TGTGCCAGCACCGCCGCAGGGGGCCAAGAGACCCAGTACTTC. The encoded protein is CASTAAGGQETQYF. V and J are TRBV14 and TRBJ2-5, with 7 bases that match TRBD1. The CDR3 is 14 residues long. After removal of 7 bases from V and 1 base from J, the junction contained 6 bases not matched to a gene. Germline V lookup: CDR1 SGHDN, CDR2 FVKESK.

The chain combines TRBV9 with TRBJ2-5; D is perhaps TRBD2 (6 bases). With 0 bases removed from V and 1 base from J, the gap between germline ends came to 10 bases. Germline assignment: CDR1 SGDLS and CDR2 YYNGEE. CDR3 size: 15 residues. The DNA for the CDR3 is TGTGCCAGCAGCGTAGGGTGGGGGGTCCAAGAGACCCAGTACTTC. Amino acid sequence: CASSVGWGVQETQYF.

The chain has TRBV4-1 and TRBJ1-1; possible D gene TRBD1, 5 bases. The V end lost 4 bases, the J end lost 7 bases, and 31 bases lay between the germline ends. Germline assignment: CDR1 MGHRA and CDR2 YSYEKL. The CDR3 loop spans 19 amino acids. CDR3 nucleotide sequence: TGCGCCAGCAGCCGCAACTCGGGAGGGGCCCCGGGGGTTAACGGTGAAGCTTTCTTT. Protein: CASSRNSGGAPGVNGEAFF.

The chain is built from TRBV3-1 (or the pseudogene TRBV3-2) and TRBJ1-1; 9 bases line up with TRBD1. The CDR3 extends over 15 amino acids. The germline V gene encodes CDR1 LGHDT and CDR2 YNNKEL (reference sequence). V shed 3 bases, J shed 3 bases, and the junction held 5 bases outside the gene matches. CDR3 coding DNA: TGTGCCAGCAGCCATGCCGGGACAGGGTACACTGAAGCTTTCTTT. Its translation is CASSHAGTGYTEAFF.

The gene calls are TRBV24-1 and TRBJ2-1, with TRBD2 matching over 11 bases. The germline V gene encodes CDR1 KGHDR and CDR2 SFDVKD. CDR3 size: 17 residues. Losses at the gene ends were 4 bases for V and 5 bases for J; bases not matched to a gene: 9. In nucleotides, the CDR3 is TGTGCCACCAGTGACACAACGGGACTAGCGGAGAACAATGAGCAGTTCTTC. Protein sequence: CATSDTTGLAENNEQFF.

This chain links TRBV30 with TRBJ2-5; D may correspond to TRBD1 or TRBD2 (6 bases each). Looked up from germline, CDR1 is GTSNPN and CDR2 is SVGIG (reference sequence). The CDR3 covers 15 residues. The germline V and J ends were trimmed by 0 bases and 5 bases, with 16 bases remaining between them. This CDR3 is CAWSVSPGAVETQYF. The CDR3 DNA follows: TGTGCCTGGAGTGTATCTCCGGGGGCGGTCGAGACCCAGTACTTC.

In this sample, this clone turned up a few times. The CDR3 reads CASSWEVTEAFF. The CDR3 region has the DNA TGTGCCAGCAGCTGGGAGGTTACTGAAGCTTTCTTT. This sequence joins TRBV5-8 and TRBJ1-1; D is unclear. The germline V and J ends were trimmed by 3 bases and 5 bases, with 8 bases remaining between them. The CDR3 contains 12 residues. Germline loops: CDR1 SGHTS, CDR2 YDEGEE.

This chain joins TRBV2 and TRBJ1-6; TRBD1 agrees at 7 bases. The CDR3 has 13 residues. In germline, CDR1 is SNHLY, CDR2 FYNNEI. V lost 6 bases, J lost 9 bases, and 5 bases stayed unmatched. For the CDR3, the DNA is TGTGCCAGCAGACGGGACAGTTTTTCACCCCTCCACTTT. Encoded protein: CASRRDSFSPLHF.

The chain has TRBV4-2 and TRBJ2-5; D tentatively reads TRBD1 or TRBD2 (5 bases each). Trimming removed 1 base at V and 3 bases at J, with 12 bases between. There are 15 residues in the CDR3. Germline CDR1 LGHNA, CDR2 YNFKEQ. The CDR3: CASSQVGQGEETQYF. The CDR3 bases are TGTGCCAGCAGCCAAGTAGGGCAGGGAGAAGAGACCCAGTACTTC.

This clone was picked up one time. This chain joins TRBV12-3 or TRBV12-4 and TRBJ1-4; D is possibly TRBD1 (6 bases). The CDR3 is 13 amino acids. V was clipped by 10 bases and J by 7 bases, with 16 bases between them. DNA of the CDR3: TGTGCCACCAAAGGACAGTTAATTGAAAAACTGTTTTTT. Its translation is CATKGQLIEKLFF.